This is a list of T cell receptor beta chains from one sample in a study of regulatory T cells in long-lasting Graves disease. MiXCR, applied by TCRdb to the multiplex PCR reads, yields one record per CDR3 protein. The data contain some 250,000 distinct CDR3 sequences, just over 20% of them singletons. The sample here was peripheral blood mononuclear cells (PBMCs), taken at new diagnosis, from a patient treated with antithyroid drugs. These receptor sequences come from a female donor with Graves disease. Each CDR3 is given with its conserved first and last residue. Fields, in order: clone size, V gene, J gene, D gene, CDR3 DNA, CDR3 protein. The D gene is left open where the match is weak. Part of the rows lack a size; the others show once, few, many or a class for expanded clones.

>.|TRBV28|TRBJ1-2|.
TGTGCCAGTAGTTTCACGGATATTTACTATGGCTACACCTTC
CASSFTDIYYGYTF
>many|TRBV4-3|TRBJ2-1|.
TGCGCCAGCAGCCTCAGCAGGACCAGGCGTGGCAATGAGCAGTTCTTC
CASSLSRTRRGNEQFF
>many|TRBV2|TRBJ2-5|.
TGTGCCAGCCTGGGGCAAGAGACCCAGTACTTC
CASLGQETQYF
>many|TRBV3-1|TRBJ2-7|TRBD2
TGTGCCAGCAGTCAACTCGGGGGGGAGCAGTACTTC
CASSQLGGEQYF
>many|TRBV20-1|TRBJ1-4|.
TGCAGTGCTAGTGCGGGGACTAATGAAAAACTGTTTTTT
CSASAGTNEKLFF
>.|TRBV5-1|TRBJ2-1|TRBD1
TGCGCCAGCAGCTCTAAGACAGGGGGCATCGACAATGAGCAGTTCTTC
CASSSKTGGIDNEQFF
>many|TRBV7-2|TRBJ2-5|.
TGTGCCAGCAGCTTCGGCGGCCGGGGGCGTCAAGAGACCCAGTACTTC
CASSFGGRGRQETQYF
>many|TRBV11-3|TRBJ2-3|.
TGTGCCAGCAGCCTGGGAGACTCTCGCACAGATACGCAGTATTTT
CASSLGDSRTDTQYF
>many|TRBV10-3|TRBJ1-2|TRBD1
TGTGCCATCAGGGATCCGGGACAGATACTCGATGGCTACACCTTC
CAIRDPGQILDGYTF
>many|TRBV11-3|TRBJ2-1|.
TGTGCCAACTCAAGGACCCAGCAGTTCTTC
CANSRTQQFF
>few|TRBV5-5|TRBJ2-6|.
TGTGCCAGCAGCTTGGTCGGGCTGTCAGGGGCCAACGTCCTGACTTTC
CASSLVGLSGANVLTF
>many|TRBV12-3/TRBV12-4|TRBJ1-6|TRBD1
TGTGCCAGCAGTCAGGGGGGAGGAGGCAATTCACCCCTCCACTTT
CASSQGGGGNSPLHF
>many|TRBV29-1|TRBJ1-1|TRBD1
TGCAGCTCAGGACAGGGGTCGAGCACTGAAGCTTTCTTT
CSSGQGSSTEAFF
>few|TRBV5-6|TRBJ2-7|TRBD1
TGTGCCAGCAGCCGGGGACAGGGAAGTATATTAAGAGGCTCCTACGAGCAGTACTTC
CASSRGQGSILRGSYEQYF
>many|TRBV12-5|TRBJ2-3|.
TGTGCTTCTCGCAAGACGGTGGATACGCAGTATTTT
CASRKTVDTQYF
>few|TRBV14|TRBJ1-1|.
TGTGCCAGCACCCTGATGGACGGAGAGAACACTGAAGCTTTCTTT
CASTLMDGENTEAFF
>many|TRBV6-2/TRBV6-3|TRBJ2-3|TRBD2
TGTGCCAGCAGTAACTACGGGACTAGCACGGATACGCAGTATTTT
CASSNYGTSTDTQYF
>.|TRBV24-1|TRBJ2-5|TRBD2
TGTGCCACCAGTGATTTGGGTCTAGCGGGTGACGGCCCACAAGAGACCCAGTACTTC
CATSDLGLAGDGPQETQYF
>many|TRBV5-1|TRBJ1-6|.
TGCGCCAGCAGCTTGGGTCTTAGGGCATCGAGCTCCTATAATTCACCCCTCCACTTT
CASSLGLRASSSYNSPLHF
>many|TRBV28|TRBJ2-7|.
TGTGCCAGCAGTTTGGGTCAGGTTGCCGAGCAGTACTTC
CASSLGQVAEQYF
>many|TRBV5-1|TRBJ2-5|.
TGCGCCAGCAGCTACCGGGACTCAAGGGTCGAGACCCAGTACTTC
CASSYRDSRVETQYF
>.|TRBV7-2|TRBJ2-5|TRBD2
TGTGCCAGCAGCTTAAGGACGATGACTAGCGGGGGTGGGGAGACCCAGTACTTC
CASSLRTMTSGGGETQYF
>.|TRBV3-1|TRBJ1-4|.
TGTGCCAGCAGCTCGACAGTTGTTAATGAAAAACTGTTTTTT
CASSSTVVNEKLFF
>many|TRBV12-3/TRBV12-4|TRBJ1-3|.
TGTGCCAGCAGTTTCGATTACTCTGGAAACACCATATATTTT
CASSFDYSGNTIYF
>many|TRBV20-1|TRBJ2-3|TRBD2
TGCAGTGCTGGGTCTAGCGGGGGGGCGGGAGATACGCAGTATTTT
CSAGSSGGAGDTQYF
>many|TRBV20-1|TRBJ2-5|TRBD2
TGCAGTGCTAGAGTGCCAGCGGGGTATGAGACCCAGTACTTC
CSARVPAGYETQYF
>many|TRBV20-1|TRBJ2-2|.
TGCAGTGCCCTACCAGTTCACCTCAACACCGGGGAGCTGTTTTTT
CSALPVHLNTGELFF
>.|TRBV15|TRBJ2-5|.
TGTGCCACCAGCAGAGATCGACCGGAGACCCAGTACTTC
CATSRDRPETQYF
>many|TRBV3-1|TRBJ2-1|TRBD2
TGTGCCAGCAGCCAAGAACTAGGGAGGGGTGAGCAGTTCTTC
CASSQELGRGEQFF
>.|TRBV2|TRBJ2-3|TRBD2
TGTGCCAGCAGTGACCCAGCGGGGGGGATAAGGGATACGCAGTATTTT
CASSDPAGGIRDTQYF
>.|TRBV11-2|TRBJ1-1|TRBD1
TGTGCCAGCAGCTTACACGCGAGCTTCAGGGGGCCGGAGGACACGGCTTTCTTT
CASSLHASFRGPEDTAFF
>many|TRBV5-6|TRBJ2-5|.
TGTGCCAGCAGTCTCACCTATAAAGAGACCCAGTACTTC
CASSLTYKETQYF
>many|TRBV12-3/TRBV12-4|TRBJ2-5|TRBD2
TGTGCCAGCAGTTTTTATCAGGGACTAGCGGAGACCCAGTACTTC
CASSFYQGLAETQYF
>many|TRBV29-1|TRBJ2-1|.
TGCAGCGCCTTAGGGCAGGGAGTATACAATGAGCAGTTCTTC
CSALGQGVYNEQFF
>many|TRBV12-3/TRBV12-4|TRBJ1-6|.
TGTGCCAGCACCCCTTTTGGGACTGGGAATTCACCCCTCCACTTT
CASTPFGTGNSPLHF
>many|TRBV10-3|TRBJ2-3|TRBD1
TGTGCCATCAACGTAGGGACAGACACAGATACGCAGTATTTT
CAINVGTDTDTQYF